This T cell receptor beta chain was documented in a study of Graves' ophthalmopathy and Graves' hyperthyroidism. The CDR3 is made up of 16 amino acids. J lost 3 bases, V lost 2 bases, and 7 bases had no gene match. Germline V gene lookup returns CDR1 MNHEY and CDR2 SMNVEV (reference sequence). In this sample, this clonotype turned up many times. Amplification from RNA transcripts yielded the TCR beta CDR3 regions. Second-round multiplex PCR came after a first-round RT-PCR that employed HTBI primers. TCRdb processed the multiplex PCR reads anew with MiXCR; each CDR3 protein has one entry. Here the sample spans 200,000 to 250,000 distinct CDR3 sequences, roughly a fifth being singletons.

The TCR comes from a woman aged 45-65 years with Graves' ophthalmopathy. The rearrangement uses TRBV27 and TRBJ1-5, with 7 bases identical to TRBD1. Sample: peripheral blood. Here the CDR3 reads CASSLLRDSHNQPQHF. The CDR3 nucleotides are TGTGCCAGCAGTTTACTCCGGGACAGCCACAATCAGCCCCAGCATTTT.